A selection of T cell receptor beta chains follows, all from one sample in a study of early T cells in non-severe SARS-CoV-2 infection. TCRdb recomputed calls from the 5' RACE reads with MiXCR, one row per CDR3 protein. The data show about 64,000 distinct CDR3 sequences, with around 4.7% seen just once and just under 5% held by the top ten. The specimen sequenced was whole blood. Receptors originate from an adult who was a healthcare worker with PCR-confirmed SARS-CoV-2 infection or an uninfected control (not recorded which). Each CDR3 is given with its conserved first and last residue. Clone size, where shown, is once, few, many, or a class for clones that have expanded.

v_gene	abundance	j_gene	CDR3aa
TRBV7-9	many	TRBJ2-7	CASSLESQSEQYF
TRBV4-3	few	TRBJ2-6	CASSRDSNSGANVLTF
TRBV30	many	TRBJ2-1	CAWSASAGAEQFF
TRBV13	-	TRBJ2-7	CASSYYTSGSYEQYF
TRBV7-9	many	TRBJ2-1	CASSPGGGHNNEQFF
TRBV3-1	many	TRBJ2-5	CASSPGSTSGYGLETQYF
TRBV30	few	TRBJ1-2	CAWKRGSYGYTF
TRBV12-3/TRBV12-4	many	TRBJ2-5	CASSTTRDPTKTQYF
TRBV20-1	many	TRBJ2-7	CSATATYEQYF
TRBV24-1	-	TRBJ2-5	CATSDELLADQKTQYF
TRBV2	many	TRBJ2-1	CASNALVNEQFF
TRBV15	few	TRBJ1-2	CATSKGGQDINYGYTF
TRBV7-9	many	TRBJ1-2	CAISTTLAGLGYGYTF
TRBV18	-	TRBJ1-4	CASSPQSGEKLFF
TRBV20-1	-	TRBJ2-5	CSARQGAETQYF
TRBV7-9	many	TRBJ2-7	CASSFKGNYEQYF
TRBV7-9	many	TRBJ2-3	CASSFGLASDTQYF
TRBV20-1	many	TRBJ1-1	CSAMDRGLNTEAFF
TRBV19	many	TRBJ2-1	CASSPTSGGAHEQFF
TRBV7-8	many	TRBJ1-1	CASSHPGQGSTEAFF
TRBV12-3/TRBV12-4	few	TRBJ2-3	CASSLAGEGPQYF
TRBV5-8	many	TRBJ1-4	CASSLGLTNEKLFF
TRBV25-1	-	TRBJ2-1	CASSDTHRGEQFF
TRBV6-2/TRBV6-3	many	TRBJ2-1	CASSSPSGSSYNEQFF
TRBV3-1	many	TRBJ1-5	CASSQDRYARQHF
TRBV12-3/TRBV12-4	many	TRBJ1-5	CASSGPQGSNQPQHF
TRBV27	-	TRBJ2-7	CASSFLRGVQDEQYF
TRBV7-2	few	TRBJ2-7	CASSLTSQAYEQYF
TRBV7-2	many	TRBJ2-3	CASSLGHSTDTQYF
TRBV15	-	TRBJ1-2	CATSPGQGDYGYTF
TRBV11-1	few	TRBJ2-2	CASSLGQFGNTGELFF
TRBV9	few	TRBJ2-2	CASSGNRLQNTGELFF